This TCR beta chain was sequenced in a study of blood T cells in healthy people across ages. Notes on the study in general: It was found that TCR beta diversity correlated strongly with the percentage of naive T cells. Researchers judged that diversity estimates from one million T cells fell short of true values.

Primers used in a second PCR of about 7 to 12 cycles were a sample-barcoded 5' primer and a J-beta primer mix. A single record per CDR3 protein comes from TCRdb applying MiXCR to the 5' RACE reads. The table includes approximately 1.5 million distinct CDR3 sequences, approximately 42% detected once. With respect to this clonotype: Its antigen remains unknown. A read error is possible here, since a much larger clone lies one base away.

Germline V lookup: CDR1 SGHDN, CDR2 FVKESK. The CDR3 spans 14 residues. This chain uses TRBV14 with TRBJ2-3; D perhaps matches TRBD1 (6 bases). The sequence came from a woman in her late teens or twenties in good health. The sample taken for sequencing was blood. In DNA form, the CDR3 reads TGTACCAGCAGCGACACCGGGACATCAGATACGCAGTATTTT. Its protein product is CTSSDTGTSDTQYF.